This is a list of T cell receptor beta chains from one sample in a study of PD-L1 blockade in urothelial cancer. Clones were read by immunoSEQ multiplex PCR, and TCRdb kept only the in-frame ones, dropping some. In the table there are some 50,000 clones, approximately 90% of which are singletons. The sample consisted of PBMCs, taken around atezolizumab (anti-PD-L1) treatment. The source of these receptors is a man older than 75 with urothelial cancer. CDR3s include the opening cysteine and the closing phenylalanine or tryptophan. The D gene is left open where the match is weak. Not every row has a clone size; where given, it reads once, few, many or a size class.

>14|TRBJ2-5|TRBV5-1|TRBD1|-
TGCGCCAGCAGCTCCGGACAGGGGACGGAGACCCAGTACTTC
CASSSGQGTETQYF
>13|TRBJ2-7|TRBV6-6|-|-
TGTGCCAGCAGTGACGTATCCCGGGGCGAGCAGTACTTC
CASSDVSRGEQYF
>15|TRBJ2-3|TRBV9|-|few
TGTGCCAGCAGCGTAGCTAGCATGGGCACAGATACGCAGTATTTT
CASSVASMGTDTQYF
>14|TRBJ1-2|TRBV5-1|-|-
TGCGCCAGCAATAGGGATGGGGCGGGGTATGGCTACACCTTC
CASNRDGAGYGYTF
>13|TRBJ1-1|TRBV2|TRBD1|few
TGTGCCAGCAGTGATTGGGACAGGGCTGAAGCTTTCTTT
CASSDWDRAEAFF
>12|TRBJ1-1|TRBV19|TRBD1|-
TGTGCCTCGGGACAGGGGAGTACTGAAGCTTTCTTT
CASGQGSTEAFF
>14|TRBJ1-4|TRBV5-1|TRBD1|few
TGCGCCAGCAGCATGACAGGGGTTGATGAAAAACTGTTTTTT
CASSMTGVDEKLFF
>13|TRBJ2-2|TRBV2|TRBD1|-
TGTGCCAGCAGTGTCAGGGGGACCGGGGAGCTGTTTTTT
CASSVRGTGELFF
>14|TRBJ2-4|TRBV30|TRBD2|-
TGTGCCTGGAGTGTGGGACTAGCAGTGAACATTCAGTACTTC
CAWSVGLAVNIQYF
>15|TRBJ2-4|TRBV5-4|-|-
TGTGCCAGCAGCCCAAGGGACTCTGGGCAGGGCATTCAGTACTTC
CASSPRDSGQGIQYF
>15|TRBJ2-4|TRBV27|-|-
TGTGCCAGCAGTTCCACAGGGTTGGGCAAAAACATTCAGTACTTC
CASSSTGLGKNIQYF
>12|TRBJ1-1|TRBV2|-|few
TGTGCCAGCAGTCCGTTCTCCCCTGAAGCTTTCTTT
CASSPFSPEAFF
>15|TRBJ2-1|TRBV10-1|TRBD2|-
TGCGCCAGCAGTGAGGGAACGGGAGGGCCAAGGTCCCAGTTCTTC
CASSEGTGGPRSQFF
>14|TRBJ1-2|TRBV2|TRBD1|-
TGTGCCAGCAGGACCCAGGGGGATTTAATAGGCTACACCTTC
CASRTQGDLIGYTF
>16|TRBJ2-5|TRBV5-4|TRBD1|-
TGTGCCAGCAGTCCAAAAAACAGGGGTGGGGGAGAGACCCAGTACTTC
CASSPKNRGGGETQYF
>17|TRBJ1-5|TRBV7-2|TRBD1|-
TGTGCCAGCAGCCAAAATGGACAGGGAAAAGGCAATCAGCCCCAGCATTTT
CASSQNGQGKGNQPQHF
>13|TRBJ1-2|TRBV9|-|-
TGTGCCAGCAGCGCCCGAACAGGGCATGGCTACACCTTC
CASSARTGHGYTF
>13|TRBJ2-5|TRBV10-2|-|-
TGCGCCAGCAGTACTCAGGGGGGAGAGACCCAGTACTTC
CASSTQGGETQYF
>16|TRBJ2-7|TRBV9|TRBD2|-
TGTGCCAGCAGCGTAGGAAGGGCGGGGAGGGACTACGAGCAGTACTTC
CASSVGRAGRDYEQYF
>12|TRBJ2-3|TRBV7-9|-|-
TGTGCCAGCAGCTTAACGGGAGATACGCAGTATTTT
CASSLTGDTQYF